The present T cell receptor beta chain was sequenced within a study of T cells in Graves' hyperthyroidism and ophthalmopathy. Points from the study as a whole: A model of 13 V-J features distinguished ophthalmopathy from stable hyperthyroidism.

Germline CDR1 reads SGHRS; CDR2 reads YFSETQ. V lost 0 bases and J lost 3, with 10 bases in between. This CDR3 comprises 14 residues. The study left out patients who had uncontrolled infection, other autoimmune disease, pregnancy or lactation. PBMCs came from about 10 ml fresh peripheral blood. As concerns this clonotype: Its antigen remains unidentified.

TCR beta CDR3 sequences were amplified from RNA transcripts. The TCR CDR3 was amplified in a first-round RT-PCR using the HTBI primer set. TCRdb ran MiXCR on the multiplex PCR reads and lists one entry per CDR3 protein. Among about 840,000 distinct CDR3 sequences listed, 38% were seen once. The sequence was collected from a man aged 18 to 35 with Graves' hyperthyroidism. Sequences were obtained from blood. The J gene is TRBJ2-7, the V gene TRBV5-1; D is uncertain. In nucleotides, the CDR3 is TGCGCCAGCAGCTTGGTTGATGGGAACTACGAGCAGTACTTC. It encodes CASSLVDGNYEQYF.